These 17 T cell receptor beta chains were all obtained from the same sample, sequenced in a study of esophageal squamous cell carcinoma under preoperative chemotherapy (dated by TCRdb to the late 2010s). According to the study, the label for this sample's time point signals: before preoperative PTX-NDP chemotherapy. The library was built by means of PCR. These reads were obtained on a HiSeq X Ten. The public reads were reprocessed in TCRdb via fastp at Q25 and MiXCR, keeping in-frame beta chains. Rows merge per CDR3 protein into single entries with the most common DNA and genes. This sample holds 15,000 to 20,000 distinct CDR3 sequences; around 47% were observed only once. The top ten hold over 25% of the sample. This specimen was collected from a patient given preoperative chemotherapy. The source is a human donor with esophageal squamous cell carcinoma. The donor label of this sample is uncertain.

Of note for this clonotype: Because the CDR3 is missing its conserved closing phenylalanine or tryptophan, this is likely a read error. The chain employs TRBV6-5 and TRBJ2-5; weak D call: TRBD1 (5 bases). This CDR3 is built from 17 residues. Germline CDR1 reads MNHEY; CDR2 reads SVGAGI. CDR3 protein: CASSYSRGGVGQATQYS. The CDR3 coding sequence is TGTGCCAGCAGTTACTCGAGAGGCGGTGTGGGGCAAGCGACCCAGTACTCC.

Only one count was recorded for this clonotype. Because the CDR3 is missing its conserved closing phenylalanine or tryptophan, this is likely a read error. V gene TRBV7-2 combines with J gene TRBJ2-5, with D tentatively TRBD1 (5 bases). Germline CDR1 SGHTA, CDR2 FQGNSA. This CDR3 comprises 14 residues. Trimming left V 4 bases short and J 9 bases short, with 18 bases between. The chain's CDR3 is CASSSDRGGKSQYL. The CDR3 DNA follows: TGTGCCAGCAGCTCGGATAGGGGCGGAAAGTCCCAGTACTTG.

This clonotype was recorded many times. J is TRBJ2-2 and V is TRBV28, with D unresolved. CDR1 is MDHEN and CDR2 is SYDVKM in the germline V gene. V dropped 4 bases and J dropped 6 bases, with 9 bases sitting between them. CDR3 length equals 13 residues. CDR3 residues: CASSSLRSGELFF. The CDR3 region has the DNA TGTGCCAGCAGTTCACTGAGGTCCGGGGAGCTGTTTTTT.

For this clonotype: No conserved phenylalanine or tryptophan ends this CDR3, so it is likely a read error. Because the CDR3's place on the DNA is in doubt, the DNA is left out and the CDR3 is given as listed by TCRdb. The CDR3: CASSYSRGGVGQTSRFS. The rearrangement joins TRBV6-5 to TRBJ2-5; the table assigns TRBD1, which was not confirmed against the DNA. Germline CDR1 is MNHEY and CDR2 is SVGAGI. 17 amino acids form the CDR3, both terminal residues included.

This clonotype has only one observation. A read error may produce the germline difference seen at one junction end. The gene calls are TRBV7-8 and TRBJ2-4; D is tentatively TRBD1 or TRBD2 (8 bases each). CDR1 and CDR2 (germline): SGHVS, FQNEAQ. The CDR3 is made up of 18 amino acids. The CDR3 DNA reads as TGTGCCAGCAGCTTAGAGGCCAGGGGGCGGGAGGCCAAAAACATTCAGTACTTT. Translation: CASSLEARGREAKNIQYF.

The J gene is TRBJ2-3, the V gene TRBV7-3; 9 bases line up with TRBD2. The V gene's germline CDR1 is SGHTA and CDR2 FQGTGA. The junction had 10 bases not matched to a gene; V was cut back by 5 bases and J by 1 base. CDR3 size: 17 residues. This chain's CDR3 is CASSLTGTSRRTDTQYF. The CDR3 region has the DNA TGTGCCAGCAGCCTTACCGGGACTAGCAGACGCACAGATACGCAGTATTTT.

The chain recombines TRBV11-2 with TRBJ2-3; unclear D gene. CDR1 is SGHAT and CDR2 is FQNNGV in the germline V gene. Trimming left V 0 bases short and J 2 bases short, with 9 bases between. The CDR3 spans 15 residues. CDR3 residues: CASSLDNGPTDTQYF. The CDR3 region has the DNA TGTGCCAGCAGCTTAGATAATGGACCCACAGATACGCAGTATTTT.

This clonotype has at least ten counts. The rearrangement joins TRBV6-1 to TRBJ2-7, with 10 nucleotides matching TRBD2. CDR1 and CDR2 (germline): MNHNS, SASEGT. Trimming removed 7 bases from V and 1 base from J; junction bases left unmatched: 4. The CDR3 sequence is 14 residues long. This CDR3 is CASTPSGSSYEQYF. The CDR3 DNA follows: TGTGCCAGCACTCCTAGCGGGAGTTCCTACGAGCAGTACTTC.

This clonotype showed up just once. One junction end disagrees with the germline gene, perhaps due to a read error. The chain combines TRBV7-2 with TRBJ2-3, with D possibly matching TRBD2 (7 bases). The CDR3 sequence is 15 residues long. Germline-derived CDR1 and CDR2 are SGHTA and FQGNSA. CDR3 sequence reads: CASSLGGVSTDTQYF. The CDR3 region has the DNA TGTGCCAGCAGTTTAGGGGGGGTCAGCACAGATACGCAGTATTTT.

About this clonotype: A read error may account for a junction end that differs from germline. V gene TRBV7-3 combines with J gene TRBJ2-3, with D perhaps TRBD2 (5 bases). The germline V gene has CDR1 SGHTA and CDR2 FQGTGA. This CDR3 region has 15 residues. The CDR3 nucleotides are TGTGGCAGCGTCGCGGGTAGGTGGGAGATAGATATTCAGTACTTT. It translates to CGSVAGRWEIDIQYF.

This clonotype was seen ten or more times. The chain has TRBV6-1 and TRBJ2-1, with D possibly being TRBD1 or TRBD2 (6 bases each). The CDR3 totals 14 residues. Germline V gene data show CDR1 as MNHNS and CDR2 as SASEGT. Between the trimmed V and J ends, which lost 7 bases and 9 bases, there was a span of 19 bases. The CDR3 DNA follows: TGTGCCAGCACCCCCGGGGGCCCCCGAACTGAGCAGTTCTTC. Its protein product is CASTPGGPRTEQFF.

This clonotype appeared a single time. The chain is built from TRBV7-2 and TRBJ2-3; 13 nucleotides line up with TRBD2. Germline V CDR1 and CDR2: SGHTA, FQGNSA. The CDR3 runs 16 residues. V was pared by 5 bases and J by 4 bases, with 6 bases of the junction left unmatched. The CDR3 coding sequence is TGTGCCAGCAGCACCGGACTAGCGGGGGCGGCAGATACGCAGTATTTT. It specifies CASSTGLAGAADTQYF.

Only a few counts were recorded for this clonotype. The CDR3 DNA sequence: TGTGCCAGCAGTGTATATCTAGCGGGAGGGCCGGGTGAGACCCAGTACTTC. This codes for CASSVYLAGGPGETQYF. The chain is built from TRBV12-3 or TRBV12-4 and TRBJ2-5; 12 bases are shared with TRBD2. V lost 5 bases and J lost 5; bases outside the gene matches: 12. This CDR3 has 17 residues.

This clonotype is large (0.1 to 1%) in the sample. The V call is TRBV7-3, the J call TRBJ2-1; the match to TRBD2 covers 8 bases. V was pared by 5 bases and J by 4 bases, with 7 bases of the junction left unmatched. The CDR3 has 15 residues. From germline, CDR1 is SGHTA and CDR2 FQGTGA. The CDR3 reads CASSRTSGGYNEQFF. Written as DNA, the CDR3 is TGTGCCAGCAGCCGCACTAGCGGAGGTTACAATGAGCAGTTCTTC.

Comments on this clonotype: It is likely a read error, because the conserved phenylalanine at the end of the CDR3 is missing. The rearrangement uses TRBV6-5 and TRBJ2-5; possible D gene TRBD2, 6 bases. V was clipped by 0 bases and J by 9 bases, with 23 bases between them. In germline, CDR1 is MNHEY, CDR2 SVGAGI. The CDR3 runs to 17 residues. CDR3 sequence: CASSYSRGGVGQASQYS. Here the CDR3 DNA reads TGTGCCAGCAGTTACTCGAGAGGCGGGGTGGGGCAAGCGTCCCAGTACTCG.

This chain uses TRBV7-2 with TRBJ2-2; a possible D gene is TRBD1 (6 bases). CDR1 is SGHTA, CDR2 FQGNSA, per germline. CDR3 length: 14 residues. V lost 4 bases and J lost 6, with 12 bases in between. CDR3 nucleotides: TGTGCCAGCAGCTCGGACAGAAGGGCCGGGGAGCTGTTTTTT. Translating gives CASSSDRRAGELFF.

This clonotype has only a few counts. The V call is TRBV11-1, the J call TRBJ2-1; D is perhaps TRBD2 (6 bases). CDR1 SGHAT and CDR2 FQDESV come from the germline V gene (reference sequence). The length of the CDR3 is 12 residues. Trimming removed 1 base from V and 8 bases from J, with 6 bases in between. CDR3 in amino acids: CASSLGGDEQFF. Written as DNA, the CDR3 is TGTGCCAGCAGCTTAGGGGGGGATGAGCAGTTCTTC.